Listed below are T cell receptor beta chains from one sample, sequenced in a study of vaccination and CD4 T cells after COVID-19. TCRdb reprocessed the PCR reads via MiXCR and lists one record per CDR3 protein. The sample has about 11,000 distinct CDR3 sequences; more than 65% are singletons. Their target antigens are unknown. The sample taken for sequencing was CD4+ T cells from blood, cultured in vitro. The receptors stem from a human donor who had recovered from COVID-19. CDR3s include the opening cysteine and the closing phenylalanine or tryptophan. D genes are given only for firm matches. The size entry is marked missing in some rows and otherwise reads once, few, many or a size class.

abundance: -
j_gene: TRBJ2-1
v_gene: TRBV6-2/TRBV6-3
len: 14
d_gene: -
CDR3nt: TGTGCCAGCAGTTATCCCCGGGACCCCAATGAGCAGTTCTTC
CDR3aa: CASSYPRDPNEQFF

abundance: -
j_gene: TRBJ2-7
v_gene: TRBV20-1
len: 12
d_gene: -
CDR3nt: TGCAGCCAAATCCGGGAGTCCTACGAGCAGTACTTC
CDR3aa: CSQIRESYEQYF

abundance: -
j_gene: TRBJ1-5
v_gene: TRBV15
len: 13
d_gene: -
CDR3nt: TGTGCCACCAGCAGACGGCAGCCCCAGCCCCAGCATTTT
CDR3aa: CATSRRQPQPQHF

abundance: -
j_gene: TRBJ1-2
v_gene: TRBV19
len: 13
d_gene: TRBD1
CDR3nt: TGTGCCAGTCGGACAGGGTCCGGCTATGGCTACACCTTC
CDR3aa: CASRTGSGYGYTF

abundance: -
j_gene: TRBJ2-2
v_gene: TRBV15
len: 16
d_gene: TRBD2
CDR3nt: TGTGCCACCAGCAGGGAGCGGGATTCGAACACCGGGGAGCTGTTTTTT
CDR3aa: CATSRERDSNTGELFF

abundance: -
j_gene: TRBJ1-3
v_gene: TRBV20-1
len: 13
d_gene: -
CDR3nt: TGCAGTGCTAGAAAAGGGGCTGGAAACACCATATATTTT
CDR3aa: CSARKGAGNTIYF

abundance: once
j_gene: TRBJ2-7
v_gene: TRBV29-1
len: 16
d_gene: TRBD2
CDR3nt: TGCAGCGTCGTTAAACTGGGACTAGCGGGAGGGGAGGAGCAGTACTTC
CDR3aa: CSVVKLGLAGGEEQYF

abundance: -
j_gene: TRBJ2-5
v_gene: TRBV7-2
len: 14
d_gene: -
CDR3nt: TGTGCCAGCAGCTTAGTACAGCTACAAGAGACCCAGTACTTC
CDR3aa: CASSLVQLQETQYF

abundance: -
j_gene: TRBJ1-5
v_gene: TRBV6-2/TRBV6-3
len: 13
d_gene: -
CDR3nt: TGTGCCAGCAGTCCCCAGGGCAATCAGCCCCAGCATTTT
CDR3aa: CASSPQGNQPQHF

abundance: -
j_gene: TRBJ2-3
v_gene: TRBV6-4
len: 15
d_gene: TRBD2
CDR3nt: TGTGCCAGCAGTGAAGGCGGGAGCGGCACAGATACGCAGTATTTT
CDR3aa: CASSEGGSGTDTQYF

abundance: few
j_gene: TRBJ1-5
v_gene: TRBV15
len: 16
d_gene: -
CDR3nt: TGTGCCACCAGCAGCCCAACGAACAGGGCCAATCAGCCCCAGCATTTT
CDR3aa: CATSSPTNRANQPQHF

abundance: -
j_gene: TRBJ2-7
v_gene: TRBV20-1
len: 12
d_gene: -
CDR3nt: TGCAGTGCTTCGGGCAGAGCCTACGAGCAGTACTTC
CDR3aa: CSASGRAYEQYF

abundance: once
j_gene: TRBJ2-2
v_gene: TRBV6-4
len: 15
d_gene: -
CDR3nt: TGTGCCAGCAGTGCGGGCAGGGGAAGCACCGGGGAGCTGTTTTTT
CDR3aa: CASSAGRGSTGELFF

abundance: -
j_gene: TRBJ1-1
v_gene: TRBV7-3
len: 14
d_gene: -
CDR3nt: TGTGCCAGCAGCTTACGCAGAACGAACACTGAAGCTTTCTTT
CDR3aa: CASSLRRTNTEAFF

abundance: -
j_gene: TRBJ1-5
v_gene: TRBV15
len: 15
d_gene: TRBD1
CDR3nt: TGTGCCACCAGCAGAGCTAGGGGGACAGATCAGCCCCAGCATTTT
CDR3aa: CATSRARGTDQPQHF

abundance: few
j_gene: TRBJ1-2
v_gene: TRBV20-1
len: 14
d_gene: TRBD1
CDR3nt: TGCAGTGCTAGAGAGACCGGACAGGGTTCTGGCTACACCTTC
CDR3aa: CSARETGQGSGYTF

abundance: few
j_gene: TRBJ2-7
v_gene: TRBV2
len: 16
d_gene: -
CDR3nt: TGTGCCAGCAGTGATCGGGACTCGGCGTTTCTCTACGAGCAGTACTTC
CDR3aa: CASSDRDSAFLYEQYF

abundance: -
j_gene: TRBJ1-2
v_gene: TRBV19
len: 15
d_gene: TRBD1
CDR3nt: TGTGCCAGTAGTATCCCGGGACAGGAGAACTATGGCTACACCTTC
CDR3aa: CASSIPGQENYGYTF

abundance: -
j_gene: TRBJ2-5
v_gene: TRBV7-9
len: 14
d_gene: -
CDR3nt: TGTGCCAGCAGCTTCAGCGGGACACAAGAGACCCAGTACTTC
CDR3aa: CASSFSGTQETQYF

abundance: -
j_gene: TRBJ1-1
v_gene: TRBV24-1
len: 13
d_gene: TRBD1
CDR3nt: TGTGCCACCAGTGATTTCCCGGGACAGGAAGCTTTCTTT
CDR3aa: CATSDFPGQEAFF

abundance: -
j_gene: TRBJ1-1
v_gene: TRBV28
len: 15
d_gene: TRBD1
CDR3nt: TGTGCCAGCAGTCTTGCCGGGACAGCGAACACTGAAGCTTTCTTT
CDR3aa: CASSLAGTANTEAFF

abundance: -
j_gene: TRBJ2-7
v_gene: TRBV27
len: 14
d_gene: TRBD2
CDR3nt: TGTGCCAGCAGCCCGACTAGCGGGCCTTACGAGCAGTACTTC
CDR3aa: CASSPTSGPYEQYF

abundance: medium-sized
j_gene: TRBJ1-1
v_gene: TRBV7-9
len: 13
d_gene: TRBD1
CDR3nt: TGTGCCAGCAGCGCCCCGACAGGGGACGAAGCTTTCTTT
CDR3aa: CASSAPTGDEAFF

abundance: -
j_gene: TRBJ2-5
v_gene: TRBV7-2
len: 12
d_gene: -
CDR3nt: TGTGCCAGCAGCTTGGCCTTGAGGACCCAGTACTTC
CDR3aa: CASSLALRTQYF

abundance: once
j_gene: TRBJ1-5
v_gene: TRBV19
len: 15
d_gene: -
CDR3nt: TGTGCCAGTAGTTGGTCGGGGGCGGGCAGGCAGCCCCAGCATTTT
CDR3aa: CASSWSGAGRQPQHF

abundance: -
j_gene: TRBJ2-7
v_gene: TRBV21-1
len: 11
d_gene: -
CDR3nt: TGTGCCAGCAGCAATTCCGGGTTGCAGTACTTC
CDR3aa: CASSNSGLQYF

abundance: once
j_gene: TRBJ2-5
v_gene: TRBV7-2
len: 16
d_gene: TRBD2
CDR3nt: TGTGCCAGCAGCTCTCCGACTAGCGGGATTGGGGAGACCCAGTACTTC
CDR3aa: CASSSPTSGIGETQYF

abundance: -
j_gene: TRBJ1-1
v_gene: TRBV20-1
len: 14
d_gene: TRBD1
CDR3nt: TGCAGTGCTAGAGTGACAGGGATTTTCACTGAAGCTTTCTTT
CDR3aa: CSARVTGIFTEAFF

abundance: -
j_gene: TRBJ1-1
v_gene: TRBV11-2
len: 12
d_gene: -
CDR3nt: TGTGCCAGCAGCACCGGGGGGCTACGAGCTTTCTTT
CDR3aa: CASSTGGLRAFF

abundance: -
j_gene: TRBJ2-7
v_gene: TRBV28
len: 13
d_gene: -
CDR3nt: TGTGCCAGCAGTTTATGGCAGGCCTACGAGCAGTACTTC
CDR3aa: CASSLWQAYEQYF

abundance: medium-sized
j_gene: TRBJ1-1
v_gene: TRBV7-9
len: 14
d_gene: TRBD1
CDR3nt: TGTGCCAGCAGCTTCGCGGGACAGGGAGGTGAAGCTTTCTTT
CDR3aa: CASSFAGQGGEAFF

abundance: -
j_gene: TRBJ2-2
v_gene: TRBV7-2
len: 16
d_gene: -
CDR3nt: TGTGCCAGCAGCTTATCGGGCAGGGCGAGGGCCGGGGAGCTGTTTTTT
CDR3aa: CASSLSGRARAGELFF

abundance: -
j_gene: TRBJ2-5
v_gene: TRBV20-1
len: 13
d_gene: TRBD2
CDR3nt: TGCAGTGCCGTAGCGGGACTCCGAGAGACCCAGTACTTC
CDR3aa: CSAVAGLRETQYF

abundance: -
j_gene: TRBJ1-5
v_gene: TRBV24-1
len: 14
d_gene: -
CDR3nt: TGTGCCACCAGTGGGGCAGGGTTTAATCAGCCCCAGCATTTT
CDR3aa: CATSGAGFNQPQHF

abundance: -
j_gene: TRBJ2-7
v_gene: TRBV6-1
len: 14
d_gene: -
CDR3nt: TGTGCCAGCCCCGGTCATGTGGGGGACTACGAGCAGTACTTC
CDR3aa: CASPGHVGDYEQYF

abundance: -
j_gene: TRBJ1-5
v_gene: TRBV29-1
len: 13
d_gene: TRBD1
CDR3nt: TGCAGCGTTGCTTTGGACAGGGGTCAGCCCCAGCATTTT
CDR3aa: CSVALDRGQPQHF

abundance: -
j_gene: TRBJ2-7
v_gene: TRBV27
len: 16
d_gene: TRBD1
CDR3nt: TGTGCCAGCAGTTCACGCCACAGGGGGCCCATCTACGAGCAGTACTTC
CDR3aa: CASSSRHRGPIYEQYF

abundance: -
j_gene: TRBJ2-5
v_gene: TRBV7-2
len: 13
d_gene: -
CDR3nt: TGTGCCAGCGCCAAGGGCTACCAAGAGACCCAGTACTTC
CDR3aa: CASAKGYQETQYF

abundance: -
j_gene: TRBJ1-5
v_gene: TRBV28
len: 15
d_gene: TRBD1
CDR3nt: TGTGCCAGCAGTCCGGACAGGGAGCGCAATCAGCCCCAGCATTTT
CDR3aa: CASSPDRERNQPQHF

abundance: -
j_gene: TRBJ2-1
v_gene: TRBV24-1
len: 16
d_gene: TRBD2
CDR3nt: TGTGCCACCAGTGATTTGGGAGCGGGAGGTAGAAATGAGCAGTTCTTC
CDR3aa: CATSDLGAGGRNEQFF

abundance: -
j_gene: TRBJ2-7
v_gene: TRBV24-1
len: 13
d_gene: -
CDR3nt: TGTGCCACCTGGCCAGGTGTTTATTACGAGCAGTACTTC
CDR3aa: CATWPGVYYEQYF

abundance: -
j_gene: TRBJ2-5
v_gene: TRBV7-7
len: 14
d_gene: TRBD2
CDR3nt: TGTGCCAGCAGCCAGTCCGGGGGGGGAGAGACCCAGTACTTC
CDR3aa: CASSQSGGGETQYF

abundance: few
j_gene: TRBJ1-5
v_gene: TRBV20-1
len: 15
d_gene: TRBD1
CDR3nt: TGCAGTGCTTCGCGGGGACAGGGGTCGCGCCAGCCCCAGCATTTT
CDR3aa: CSASRGQGSRQPQHF

abundance: -
j_gene: TRBJ2-1
v_gene: TRBV6-1
len: 16
d_gene: TRBD1
CDR3nt: TGTGCCAGCACAACAGATCGCCTCAGGGGGTCGGGTGAGCAGTTCTTC
CDR3aa: CASTTDRLRGSGEQFF

abundance: -
j_gene: TRBJ2-7
v_gene: TRBV7-2
len: 15
d_gene: TRBD2
CDR3nt: TGTGCCAGCAGCCCGTGGACTAGCAGCGGCTACGAGCAGTACTTC
CDR3aa: CASSPWTSSGYEQYF

abundance: -
j_gene: TRBJ1-2
v_gene: TRBV28
len: 12
d_gene: -
CDR3nt: TGTGCCAGCAGTTTAGGGGCAGTTGGCTACACCTTC
CDR3aa: CASSLGAVGYTF

abundance: -
j_gene: TRBJ1-5
v_gene: TRBV19
len: 14
d_gene: TRBD1
CDR3nt: TGTGCCAGTAGTACCCGACAGGGGGGACGGCCCCAGCATTTT
CDR3aa: CASSTRQGGRPQHF

abundance: medium-sized
j_gene: TRBJ1-2
v_gene: TRBV11-1
len: 13
d_gene: -
CDR3nt: TGTGCCAGCAGCTCTCAGGGAGGGGACGGCTACACCTTC
CDR3aa: CASSSQGGDGYTF

abundance: few
j_gene: TRBJ1-2
v_gene: TRBV24-1
len: 11
d_gene: -
CDR3nt: TGTGCCGCCGGGGGCAACTATGGCTACACCTTC
CDR3aa: CAAGGNYGYTF

abundance: -
j_gene: TRBJ1-6
v_gene: TRBV7-2
len: 16
d_gene: -
CDR3nt: TGTGCCAGCAGCTTACAGGGGCCGCAGGGTAATTCACCCCTCCACTTT
CDR3aa: CASSLQGPQGNSPLHF

abundance: -
j_gene: TRBJ1-2
v_gene: TRBV27
len: 15
d_gene: TRBD1
CDR3nt: TGTGCCAGCAGTTTATTAGGACAGGGGTACTATGGCTACACCTTC
CDR3aa: CASSLLGQGYYGYTF

abundance: -
j_gene: TRBJ1-2
v_gene: TRBV20-1
len: 13
d_gene: -
CDR3nt: TGCAGTGCTAGTCAGGGCGCTAACTATGGCTACACCTTC
CDR3aa: CSASQGANYGYTF